This is a list of T cell receptor beta chains from one sample in a study of cytomegalovirus exposure and HLA in healthy donors. The assay was immunoSEQ multiplex PCR, and TCRdb's table has in-frame clones only and misses some. The table lists more than 110,000 clones, 73% of them singletons, with around 1.4% in the top ten. Material for sequencing was PBMCs. The receptor set was obtained from a woman aged 40-49 years in good health and CMV-seronegative. CDR3s include the opening cysteine and the closing phenylalanine or tryptophan. D genes are given only for firm matches. Expanded clones get a size class; other rows say once, few or many, or leave the size out.

>few|TRBD1|TRBV6-5|TRBJ1-4
TGTGCCAGCAGTGTCGGACAGGGAAAAGAAAAACTGTTTTTT
CASSVGQGKEKLFF
>-|TRBD1|TRBV5-4|TRBJ1-6
TGTGCCAGCAGCTATATAGGGGGCGAATCACCCCTCCACTTT
CASSYIGGESPLHF
>-|-|TRBV7-8|TRBJ2-3
TGTGCCAGCAGCTTAAGTATGCCAGAGGGAAAACACACAGATACGCAGTATTTT
CASSLSMPEGKHTDTQYF
>-|-|TRBV27|TRBJ1-3
TGTGCCAGCAGTTTTGACAGGCCCTTAGCTGGAAACACCATATATTTT
CASSFDRPLAGNTIYF
>few|-|TRBV6-5|TRBJ1-1
TGTGCCAGCAGACCCGGACAGTTGAACACTGAAGCTTTCTTT
CASRPGQLNTEAFF
>-|-|TRBV6-6|TRBJ1-4
TGTGCCAGCAGTTACCTGGCGGGGACGAATGAAAAACTGTTTTTT
CASSYLAGTNEKLFF
>-|TRBD1|TRBV25-1|TRBJ1-5
TGTGCCAGCAGTGGGGGGACAGGGGGCTATAATCAGCCCCAGCATTTT
CASSGGTGGYNQPQHF
>-|-|TRBV7-2|TRBJ2-6
TGTGCCAGCAGCCCGTTACAGGGCGTCCTCGCTGGGGCCAACGTCCTGACTTTC
CASSPLQGVLAGANVLTF
>-|-|TRBV7-9|TRBJ2-1
TGTGCCAGCAGCTATAGTCTCGATGAGCAGTTCTTC
CASSYSLDEQFF
>-|-|TRBV11-2|TRBJ1-1
TGTGCCAGCAGCTTAGTAGAGGGGGTTGGCGAAGCTTTCTTT
CASSLVEGVGEAFF
>-|TRBD2|TRBV7-3|TRBJ2-1
TGTGCCAGCAGCTTAAGTCTAGCGGGGGTTAATGAGCAGTTCTTC
CASSLSLAGVNEQFF
>-|TRBD1|TRBV27|TRBJ1-6
TGTGCCAGCAGTTTTTTGCTCGGGACAGGAGAATCACCCCTCCACTTT
CASSFLLGTGESPLHF
>few|TRBD1|TRBV7-9|TRBJ1-1
TGTGCCAGCAGCTACAGGGGGACTGAAGCTTTCTTT
CASSYRGTEAFF
>few|-|TRBV4-1|TRBJ1-4
TGCGCCAGCAGCCAAGAGGGCATCTCCCATAATGAAAAACTGTTTTTT
CASSQEGISHNEKLFF
>-|-|TRBV28|TRBJ1-2
TGTGCCAGCAGACCCCAGGGTACCTATGGCTACACCTTC
CASRPQGTYGYTF
>-|TRBD1|TRBV4-1|TRBJ2-1
TGCGCCAGCAGCCGACCGGGACAGAGATACAATGAGCAGTTCTTC
CASSRPGQRYNEQFF
>-|-|TRBV2|TRBJ1-5
TGTGCCAGCAGTCCCGCCCAGGGGAGTCAGCCCCAGCATTTT
CASSPAQGSQPQHF
>-|-|TRBV6-5|TRBJ1-2
TGTGCCAGCAGACTAAACAGGGATAGCTATGGCTGCACCTTC
CASRLNRDSYGCTF
>few|-|TRBV6-1|TRBJ1-2
TGTGCCAGCAGTGAATCCGCAGATTATGGCTACACCTTC
CASSESADYGYTF
>once|TRBD1|TRBV5-6|TRBJ1-2
TGTGCCAGCAGCTCTGGACAGGGTAATGGCTACACCTTC
CASSSGQGNGYTF
>-|-|TRBV7-3|TRBJ2-3
TGTGCCAGCAGCTTGTGGAACCGGGCAGATACGCAGTATTTT
CASSLWNRADTQYF
>-|-|TRBV6-1|TRBJ1-3
TGTGCCAGCAGTGTGCGGGGTTCGGGGGGAAACACCATATATTTT
CASSVRGSGGNTIYF
>-|-|TRBV10-3|TRBJ2-2
TGTGCCATCAGTGCGGGAGCAAGGGCCGTTTCGAACACCGGGGAGCTGTTTTTT
CAISAGARAVSNTGELFF
>-|-|TRBV7-2|TRBJ2-2
TGTGCCAGCAGCTTTAACACACTAAACACCGGGGAGCTGTTTTTT
CASSFNTLNTGELFF
>-|TRBD2|TRBV7-2|TRBJ2-3
TGTGCCAGCAGCTTATTCGCCAACGGACTAGCCGGGGCCAATACGCAGTATTTT
CASSLFANGLAGANTQYF
>-|-|TRBV12-5|TRBJ2-7
TGTGCTAGTGCCCTCGGACATATCTCCTACGAGCAGTACTTC
CASALGHISYEQYF
>-|TRBD1|TRBV7-7|TRBJ1-5
TGTGCTAGCAGCTTAATCGACCCTTGGACAGGTGTTGTCGATCAGCCCCAGCATTTT
CASSLIDPWTGVVDQPQHF
>-|TRBD1|TRBV18|TRBJ1-1
TGTGCCAGCTCACCACGGTCCGAGACAGGGAGCACTGAAGCTTTCTTT
CASSPRSETGSTEAFF
>-|TRBD2|TRBV5-1|TRBJ2-7
TGCGCCAGCCGGGTCGGCGGGGGGGTTGCCTACGAGCAGTACTTC
CASRVGGGVAYEQYF
>-|TRBD2|TRBV13|TRBJ2-3
TGTGCCAGCAGCTCAACCAGACTAGCGGGAACAGATACGCAGTATTTT
CASSSTRLAGTDTQYF
>few|-|TRBV6-6|TRBJ1-1
TGTGCGGCGGGGTTCGAGGACACTGAAGCTTTCTTT
CAAGFEDTEAFF
>-|TRBD1|TRBV4-1|TRBJ1-1
TGCGCCAGCAGCCAAGCGGACAGGGGGCCTGTCACTGAAGCTTTCTTT
CASSQADRGPVTEAFF
>-|-|TRBV27|TRBJ1-2
TGTGCCAGCAGTTTCACGAGGGATAACTATGGCTACACCTTC
CASSFTRDNYGYTF
>-|-|TRBV9|TRBJ1-6
TGTGCCAGCAGCGCCATCGACACTCCTAATTCACCCCTCCACTTT
CASSAIDTPNSPLHF
>-|-|TRBV7-9|TRBJ2-1
TGTGCCAGCAGCCCCCCTATATCCAATGAGCAGTTCTTC
CASSPPISNEQFF
>few|-|TRBV18|TRBJ2-3
TGTGCCAGCTCACCACCAGGAACAGTTAGCACAGATACGCAGTATTTT
CASSPPGTVSTDTQYF
>-|-|TRBV9|TRBJ1-6
TGTGCCAGCAGCCCAGGGGTTTTTTATAATTCACCCCTCCACTTT
CASSPGVFYNSPLHF
>few|TRBD1|TRBV6-5|TRBJ1-1
TGTGCCAGCAGTTCCCGGACAGGGGCTCTCGGGACTGAAGCTTTCTTT
CASSSRTGALGTEAFF
>-|TRBD1|TRBV19|TRBJ2-1
TGTGCCAGTAGTGCTAGACAGGGGCGGTACAATGAGCAGTTCTTC
CASSARQGRYNEQFF
>once|TRBD1|TRBV10-3|TRBJ1-2
TGTGCCACCTCGGGACAGGAGGGCTTGGGAGGCTACACCTTC
CATSGQEGLGGYTF